One sample yielded the 15 T cell receptor beta chains listed below, sequenced in a study of T cell responses to AZD1222 COVID-19 vaccine. Clones were read by immunoSEQ multiplex PCR, and TCRdb kept only the in-frame ones, dropping some. The sample has some 120,000 clones; more than 70% are singletons. Sequences were derived from peripheral blood, sampled on day 0 of AZD1222 vaccination. These receptors were collected from an adult in good health.

The chain joins TRBV27 to TRBJ2-1; D unclear. V lost 3 bases and J 0 bases, leaving 9 bases between the germline ends. CDR1 is MNHEY and CDR2 is SMNVEV in the germline V gene (reference sequence). The CDR3 covers 15 residues. The CDR3 reads CASSFGESSYNEQFF. CDR3 DNA: TGTGCCAGCAGTTTCGGCGAAAGCTCCTACAATGAGCAGTTCTTC.

This chain connects TRBV7-9 to TRBJ2-1; 11 nucleotides align to TRBD2. The CDR3 totals 18 residues. Germline V gene data show CDR1 as SEHNR and CDR2 as FQNEAQ (reference sequence). V lost 1 base, J lost 7 bases, and 12 bases stayed unmatched. The CDR3 loop reads CASSLVAGGPSVRNEQFF. Here the CDR3 DNA reads TGTGCCAGCAGCTTAGTAGCGGGAGGGCCAAGTGTGAGAAATGAGCAGTTCTTC.

The rearrangement uses TRBV5-1 and TRBJ1-3; weak D call: TRBD1 (5 bases). CDR1 is SGHRS, CDR2 YFSETQ, per germline. V was trimmed by 0 bases and J by 1 base, leaving 11 bases between them. This CDR3 contains 16 residues. In DNA form, the CDR3 reads TGCGCCAGCAGCTTGGAGCAGGGTTCGTCTGGAAACACCATATATTTT. Translating it yields CASSLEQGSSGNTIYF.

The chain recombines TRBV10-3 with TRBJ1-1; D gene uncertain. CDR1 and CDR2 (germline): ENHRY, SYGVKD. This CDR3 comprises 14 residues. V was trimmed by 4 bases and J by 8 bases, leaving 17 bases between them. The CDR3 loop reads CAISASGSNGEAFF. DNA of the CDR3: TGTGCCATCAGTGCCTCCGGGTCCAACGGCGAAGCTTTCTTT.

The V call is TRBV21-1, the J call TRBJ1-1. TRBV21-1 is annotated as a pseudogene. This CDR3 has 16 residues. This CDR3 reads CASSKGVRHTNTEAFF. In nucleotides, the CDR3 is TGTGCCAGCAGCAAGGGGGTCCGGCACACGAACACTGAAGCTTTCTTT.

The rearrangement joins TRBV2 to TRBJ1-1, with D maybe TRBD1 (5 bases). The CDR3 extends over 12 amino acids. Per germline, CDR1 SNHLY and CDR2 FYNNEI. Trimming took off 6 bases at V and 6 bases at J, with 11 bases between the two ends. The CDR3 is CASRGEGPEAFF. In DNA form, the CDR3 reads TGTGCCAGCAGGGGGGAAGGACCTGAAGCTTTCTTT.

The gene calls are TRBV6-5 and TRBJ2-4; 8 bases agree with TRBD1. The germline V gene has CDR1 MNHEY and CDR2 SVGAGI. The CDR3 sequence is 14 residues long. The V segment lost 5 bases and the J segment 2 bases; nucleotides outside the gene matches: 2. The CDR3: CASSQGATKNIQYF. CDR3 DNA sequence: TGTGCCAGCAGTCAGGGGGCAACCAAAAACATTCAGTACTTC.

The V gene is TRBV11-2, the J gene TRBJ1-2; D uncertain. Germline V lookup: CDR1 SGHAT, CDR2 FQNNGV. Between the trimmed V and J ends, which lost 0 bases and 2 bases, there was a span of 7 bases. This CDR3 region has 14 residues. The CDR3 bases are TGTGCCAGCAGCTTAGAGCACAGAAACTATGGCTACACCTTC. Protein product: CASSLEHRNYGYTF. Complete variable domain (other parts from reference TRBV11-2 and TRBJ1-2): EAGVAQSPRYKIIEKRQSVAFWCNPISGHATLYWYQQILGQGPKLLIQFQNNGVVDDSQLPKDRFSAERLKGVDSTLKIQPAKLEDSAVYLCASSLEHRNYGYTFGSGTRLTVV.

J is TRBJ2-3 and V is TRBV5-1; D may correspond to TRBD1 or TRBD2 (6 bases each). This CDR3 has 18 residues. Trimming took off 3 bases at V and 5 bases at J, with 25 bases between the two ends. Per germline, CDR1 SGHRS and CDR2 YFSETQ. The CDR3 sequence: CASSSGQGGITDQDTQYF. In DNA, the CDR3 is TGCGCCAGCAGCTCGGGACAAGGGGGGATAACGGACCAAGATACGCAGTATTTT.

The chain employs TRBV5-1 and TRBJ2-2, with 9 bases matching TRBD1. This CDR3 comprises 17 residues. With V trimmed by 0 bases and J by 5 bases, 8 bases remained unmatched. Germline assignment: CDR1 SGHRS and CDR2 YFSETQ. In DNA form, the CDR3 reads TGCGCCAGCAGCTTGGTGAACAGGGGGCGGTGGACCGGGGAGCTGTTTTTT. It is translated as CASSLVNRGRWTGELFF.

Note on this clone: The junction departs from the called germline gene at one end, perhaps through a read error. The chain carries TRBV28 and TRBJ1-6; D is undetermined. This CDR3 region has 12 residues. The V gene's germline CDR1 is MDHEN and CDR2 SYDVKM. The CDR3 sequence: CASSSHNSPLHF. CDR3 sequence (DNA): TGTGCCAGCAGCTCCCATAATTCACCCCTCCACTTT.

This clone appeared a few times. V usage is TRBV30 and J usage is TRBJ2-7; maybe TRBD1 (6 bases). CDR3 size: 13 residues. V was pared by 0 bases and J by 4 bases, with 10 bases between. Per germline, CDR1 GTSNPN and CDR2 SVGIG (reference sequence). CDR3 in amino acids: CAWSVHREYEQYF. The CDR3 coding sequence is TGTGCCTGGAGTGTTCACAGGGAGTACGAGCAGTACTTC.

The chain recombines TRBV7-2 with TRBJ2-7, with 8 positions matching TRBD2. CDR3 length equals 15 residues. Germline V gives CDR1 SGHTA, CDR2 FQGNSA. V shed 5 bases, J shed 4 bases, and the junction held 10 bases outside the gene matches. The CDR3 DNA reads as TGTGCCAGCAGCAGCTCCCCTAGCGGGTATTACGAGCAGTACTTC. This translates into CASSSSPSGYYEQYF.

The V gene is TRBV7-2, the J gene TRBJ1-5, with D unresolved. The V end lost 3 bases, the J end lost 4 bases, and 4 bases lay between the germline ends. CDR1 and CDR2 from the germline V gene are SGHTA and FQGNSA. This CDR3 is 12 amino acids long. This chain's CDR3 is CASSFSNQPQHF. The CDR3 DNA sequence: TGTGCCAGCAGCTTTAGTAATCAGCCCCAGCATTTT.

Many counts were recorded for this clone. The V and J genes are TRBV19 and TRBJ2-1; 8 nucleotides agree with TRBD1. Germline V lookup: CDR1 LNHDA, CDR2 SQIVND (reference sequence). V was clipped by 8 bases and J by 4 bases; unmatched bases: 7. CDR3 length equals 14 residues. The CDR3 DNA is TGTGCCAGTGGGGGACAGGCGGAATACAATGAGCAGTTCTTC. This translates into CASGGQAEYNEQFF.